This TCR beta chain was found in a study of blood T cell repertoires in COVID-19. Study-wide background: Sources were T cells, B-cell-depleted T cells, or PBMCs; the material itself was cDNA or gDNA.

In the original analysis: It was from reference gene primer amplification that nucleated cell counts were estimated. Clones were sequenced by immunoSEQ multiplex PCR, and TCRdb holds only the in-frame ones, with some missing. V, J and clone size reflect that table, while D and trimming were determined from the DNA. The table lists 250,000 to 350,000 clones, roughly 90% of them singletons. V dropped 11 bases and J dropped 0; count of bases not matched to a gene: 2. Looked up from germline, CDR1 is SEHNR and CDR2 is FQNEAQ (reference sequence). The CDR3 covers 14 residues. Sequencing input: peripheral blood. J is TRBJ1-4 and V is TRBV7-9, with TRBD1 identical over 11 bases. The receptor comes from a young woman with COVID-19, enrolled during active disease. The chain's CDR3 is CAGGQGATNEKLFF. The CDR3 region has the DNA TGTGCCGGGGGACAGGGGGCAACTAATGAAAAACTGTTTTTT.